This entry lists 3 T cell receptor beta chains sequenced from one sample in a study of Ad26.COV2.S vaccination and SARS-CoV-2 variants. Data came from immunoSEQ multiplex PCR; TCRdb stores just in-frame clones and leaves some out. The sample yields a few hundred thousand clones, roughly 90% seen once. Described treatment: some 20 received Ad26.COV2.S at low or high dose, single or two shots; roughly five received placebo; per-sample allocation not given. The samples date from day 63 after the first vaccine or placebo injection. The input for sequencing was peripheral blood, taken in a trial of Ad26.COV2.S vaccine versus placebo. The receptors shown here come from a person between 18 and 65 years old who received the Ad26.COV2.S COVID-19 vaccine or a placebo.

The V gene is TRBV19, the J gene TRBJ2-2; 8 positions match TRBD2. Unmatched junction bases numbered 11, after V lost 5 bases and J lost 6 bases. Germline V gene data show CDR1 as LNHDA and CDR2 as SQIVND (reference sequence). The CDR3 totals 16 residues. CDR3 DNA sequence: TGTGCCAGTAGTTCCCGGGGGGGAAAGAAGGCCGGGGAGCTGTTTTTT. Amino acid sequence: CASSSRGGKKAGELFF.

V and J are TRBV10-3 and TRBJ1-2; D gene uncertain. Deletions cut 2 bases from V and 5 bases from J, with 6 bases between. The CDR3 loop spans 12 amino acids. Germline V gene sequence: CDR1 ENHRY, CDR2 SYGVKD. This chain's CDR3 is CAISEGRYGYTF. The DNA for the CDR3 is TGTGCCATCAGTGAGGGGAGATATGGCTACACCTTC.

The J gene is TRBJ1-6, the V gene TRBV27; 7 bases line up with TRBD1. This CDR3 has 17 residues. V lost 4 bases and J lost 2; bases outside the gene matches: 8. CDR1 MNHEY and CDR2 SMNVEV come from the germline V gene (reference sequence). The CDR3 coding sequence is TGTGCCAGCAGTTCCCCAGGGGGATGGACCTATAATTCACCCCTCCACTTT. It is translated as CASSSPGGWTYNSPLHF.